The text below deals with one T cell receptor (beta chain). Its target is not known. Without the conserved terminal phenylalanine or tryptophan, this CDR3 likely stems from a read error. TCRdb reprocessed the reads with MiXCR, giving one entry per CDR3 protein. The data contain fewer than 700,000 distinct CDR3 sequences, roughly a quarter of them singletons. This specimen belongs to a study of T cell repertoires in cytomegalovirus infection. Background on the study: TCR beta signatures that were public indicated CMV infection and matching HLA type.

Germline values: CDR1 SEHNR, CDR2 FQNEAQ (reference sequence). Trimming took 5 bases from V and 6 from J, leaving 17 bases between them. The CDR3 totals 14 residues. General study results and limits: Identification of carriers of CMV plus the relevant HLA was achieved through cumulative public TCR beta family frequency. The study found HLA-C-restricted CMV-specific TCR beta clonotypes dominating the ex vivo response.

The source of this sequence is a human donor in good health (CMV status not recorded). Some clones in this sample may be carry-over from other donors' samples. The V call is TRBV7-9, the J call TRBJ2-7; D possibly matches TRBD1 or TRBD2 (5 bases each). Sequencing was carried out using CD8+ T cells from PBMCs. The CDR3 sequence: CASSLGTRPFEQYI. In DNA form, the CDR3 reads TGTGCCAGCAGCCTGGGGACCCGTCCCTTCGAGCAGTACATC.